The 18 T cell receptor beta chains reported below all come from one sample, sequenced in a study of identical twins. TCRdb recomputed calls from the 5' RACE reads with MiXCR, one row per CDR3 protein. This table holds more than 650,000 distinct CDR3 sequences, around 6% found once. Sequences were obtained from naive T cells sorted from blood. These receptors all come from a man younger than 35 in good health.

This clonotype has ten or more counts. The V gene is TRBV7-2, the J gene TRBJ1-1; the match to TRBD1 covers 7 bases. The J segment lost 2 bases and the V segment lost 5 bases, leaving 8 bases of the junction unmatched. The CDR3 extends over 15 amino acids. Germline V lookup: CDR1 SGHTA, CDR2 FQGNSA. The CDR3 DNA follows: TGTGCCAGCAGCCCTACTGGGACAGCAAACACTGAAGCTTTCTTT. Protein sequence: CASSPTGTANTEAFF.

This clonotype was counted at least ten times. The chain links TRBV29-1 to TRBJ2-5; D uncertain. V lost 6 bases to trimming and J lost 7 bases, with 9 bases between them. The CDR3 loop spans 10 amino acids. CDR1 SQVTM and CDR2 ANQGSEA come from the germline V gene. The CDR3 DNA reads TGCAGCGTCGTCGTTGGGACCCAGTACTTC. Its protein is CSVVVGTQYF. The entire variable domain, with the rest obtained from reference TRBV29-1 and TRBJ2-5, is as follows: SAVISQKPSRDICQRGTSLTIQCQVDSQVTMMFWYRQQPGQSLTLIATANQGSEATYESGFVIDKFPISRPNLTFSTLTVSNMSPEDSSIYLCSVVVGTQYFGPGTRLLVL.

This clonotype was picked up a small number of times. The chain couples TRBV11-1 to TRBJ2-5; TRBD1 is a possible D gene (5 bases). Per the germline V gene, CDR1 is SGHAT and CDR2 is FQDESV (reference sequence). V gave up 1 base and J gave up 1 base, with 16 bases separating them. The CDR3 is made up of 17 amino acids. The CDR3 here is CASSLGGRPKSQETQYF. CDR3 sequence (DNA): TGTGCCAGCAGCTTAGGGGGCAGACCGAAATCCCAAGAGACCCAGTACTTC.

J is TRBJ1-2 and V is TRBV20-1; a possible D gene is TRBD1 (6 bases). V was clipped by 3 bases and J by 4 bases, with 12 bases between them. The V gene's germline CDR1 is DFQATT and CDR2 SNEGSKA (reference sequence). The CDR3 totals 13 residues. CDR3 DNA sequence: TGCAGTGCTAGTCGGGGGGCGGGCTATGGCTACACCTTC. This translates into CSASRGAGYGYTF.

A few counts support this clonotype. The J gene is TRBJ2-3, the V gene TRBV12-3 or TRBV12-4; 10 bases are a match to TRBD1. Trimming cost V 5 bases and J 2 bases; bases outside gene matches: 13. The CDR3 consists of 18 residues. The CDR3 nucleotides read TGTGCCAGCAGTCTCGCGACAGGGGGCATACCTATCACAGATACGCAGTATTTT. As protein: CASSLATGGIPITDTQYF.

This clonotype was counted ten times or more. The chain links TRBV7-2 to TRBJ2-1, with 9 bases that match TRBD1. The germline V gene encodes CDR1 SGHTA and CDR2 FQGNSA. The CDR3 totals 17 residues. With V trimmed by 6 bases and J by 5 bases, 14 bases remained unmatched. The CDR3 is CASSQGTGWSRDNEQFF. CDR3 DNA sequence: TGTGCCAGCAGTCAGGGGACAGGGTGGTCACGCGACAATGAGCAGTTCTTC.

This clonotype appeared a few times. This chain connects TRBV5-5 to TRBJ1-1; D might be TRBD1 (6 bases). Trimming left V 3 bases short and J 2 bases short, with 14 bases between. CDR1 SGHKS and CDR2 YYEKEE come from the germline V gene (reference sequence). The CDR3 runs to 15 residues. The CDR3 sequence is CASSSPTGANTEAFF. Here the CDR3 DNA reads TGTGCCAGCAGCTCACCGACAGGCGCCAACACTGAAGCTTTCTTT. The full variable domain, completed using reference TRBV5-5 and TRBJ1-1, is DAGVTQSPTHLIKTRGQQVTLRCSPISGHKSVSWYQQVLGQGPQFIFQYYEKEERGRGNFPDRFSARQFPNYSSELNVNALLLGDSALYLCASSSPTGANTEAFFGQGTRLTVV.

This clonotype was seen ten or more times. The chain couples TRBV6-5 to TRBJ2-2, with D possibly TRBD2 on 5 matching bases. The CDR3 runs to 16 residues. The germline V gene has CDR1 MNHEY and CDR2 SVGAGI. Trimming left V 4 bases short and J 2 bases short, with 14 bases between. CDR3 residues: CASSSSFWTNTGELFF. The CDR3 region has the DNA TGTGCCAGCAGTTCTAGTTTCTGGACTAACACCGGGGAGCTGTTTTTT.

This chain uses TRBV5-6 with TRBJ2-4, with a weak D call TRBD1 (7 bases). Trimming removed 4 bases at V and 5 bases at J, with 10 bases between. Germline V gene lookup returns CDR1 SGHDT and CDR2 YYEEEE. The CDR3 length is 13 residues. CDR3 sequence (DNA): TGTGCCAGCAGCCGGGGGACAGAAAACATTCAGTACTTC. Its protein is CASSRGTENIQYF.

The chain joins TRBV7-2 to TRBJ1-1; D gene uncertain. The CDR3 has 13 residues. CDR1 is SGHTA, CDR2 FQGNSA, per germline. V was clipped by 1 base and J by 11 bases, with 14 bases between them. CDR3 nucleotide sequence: TGTGCCAGCAGCTTAGGATTGAGGGTGGAGGCTTTCTTT. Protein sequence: CASSLGLRVEAFF.

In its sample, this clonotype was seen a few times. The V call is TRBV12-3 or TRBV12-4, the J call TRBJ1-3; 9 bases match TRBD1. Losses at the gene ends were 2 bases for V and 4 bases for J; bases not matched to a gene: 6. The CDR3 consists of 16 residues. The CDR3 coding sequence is TGTGCCAGCAGTTTACGAACAGGGGGCGCGGGAAACACCATATATTTT. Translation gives CASSLRTGGAGNTIYF.

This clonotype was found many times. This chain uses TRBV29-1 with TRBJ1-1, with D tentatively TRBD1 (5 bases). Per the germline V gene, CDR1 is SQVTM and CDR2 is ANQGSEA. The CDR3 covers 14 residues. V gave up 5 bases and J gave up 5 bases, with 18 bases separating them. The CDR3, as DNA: TGCAGCGTTCAAAGGGACGGGGGGAGGACTGAAGCTTTCTTT. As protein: CSVQRDGGRTEAFF.

The CDR3 DNA follows: TGTGCCAGCAGCTTAGCGAGTTCCCCCGGGGTCAGGTATTTT. Its translation: CASSLASSPGVRYF. This sequence joins TRBV7-6 and TRBJ2-3; D may be TRBD2 (5 bases). The V end lost 0 bases, the J end lost 14 bases, and 18 bases lay between the germline ends. Germline CDR1 SGHVS, CDR2 FNYEAQ. The CDR3 is 14 residues long.

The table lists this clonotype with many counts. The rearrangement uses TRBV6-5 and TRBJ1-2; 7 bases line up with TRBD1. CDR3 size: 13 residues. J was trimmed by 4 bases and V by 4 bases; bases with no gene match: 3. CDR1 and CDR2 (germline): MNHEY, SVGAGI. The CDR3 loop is CASSSTGAYGYTF. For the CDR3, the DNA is TGTGCCAGCAGTTCCACAGGGGCCTATGGCTACACCTTC.

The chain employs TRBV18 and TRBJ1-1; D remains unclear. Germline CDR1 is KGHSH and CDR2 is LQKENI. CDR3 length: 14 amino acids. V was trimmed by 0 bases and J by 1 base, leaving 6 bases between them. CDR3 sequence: CASSPPWWNTEAFF. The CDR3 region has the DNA TGTGCCAGCTCACCACCGTGGTGGAACACTGAAGCTTTCTTT.

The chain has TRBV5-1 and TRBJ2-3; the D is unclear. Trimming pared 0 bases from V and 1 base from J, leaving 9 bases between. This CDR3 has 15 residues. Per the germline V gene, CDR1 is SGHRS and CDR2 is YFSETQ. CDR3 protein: CASSLEAQRTDTQYF. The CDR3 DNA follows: TGCGCCAGCAGCTTGGAAGCTCAACGCACAGATACGCAGTATTTT.

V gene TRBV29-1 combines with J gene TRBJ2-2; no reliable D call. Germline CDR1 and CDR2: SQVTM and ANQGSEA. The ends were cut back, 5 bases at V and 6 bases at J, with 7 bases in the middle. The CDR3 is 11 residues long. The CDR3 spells CSVTQSGELFF. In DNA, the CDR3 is TGCAGCGTTACTCAATCCGGGGAGCTGTTTTTT.

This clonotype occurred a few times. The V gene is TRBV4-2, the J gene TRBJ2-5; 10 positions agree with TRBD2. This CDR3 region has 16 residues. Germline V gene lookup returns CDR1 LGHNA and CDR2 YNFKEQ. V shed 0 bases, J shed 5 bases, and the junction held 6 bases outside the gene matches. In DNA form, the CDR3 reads TGTGCCAGCAGCCAAGATGGAGCGGGAGGGAAGGAGACCCAGTACTTC. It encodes CASSQDGAGGKETQYF.